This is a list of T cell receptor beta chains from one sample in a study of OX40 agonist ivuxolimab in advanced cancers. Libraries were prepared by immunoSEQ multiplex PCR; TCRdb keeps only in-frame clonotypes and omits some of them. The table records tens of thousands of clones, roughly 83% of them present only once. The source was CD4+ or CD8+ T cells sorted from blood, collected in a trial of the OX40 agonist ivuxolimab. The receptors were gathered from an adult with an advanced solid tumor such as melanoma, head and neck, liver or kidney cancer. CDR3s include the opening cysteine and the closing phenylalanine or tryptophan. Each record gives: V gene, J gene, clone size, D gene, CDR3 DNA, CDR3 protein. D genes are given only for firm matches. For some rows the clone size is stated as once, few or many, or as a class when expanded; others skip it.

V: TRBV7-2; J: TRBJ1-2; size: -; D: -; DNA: TGTGCCAGCAGCTTAGGACACCTCTATGGCTACACCTTC; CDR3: CASSLGHLYGYTF
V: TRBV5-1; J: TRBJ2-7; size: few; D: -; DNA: TGCGCCAGCAGCTTGGTTCCCGGGGACTCCTACGAGCAGTACTTC; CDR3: CASSLVPGDSYEQYF
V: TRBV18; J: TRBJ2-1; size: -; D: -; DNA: TGTGCCAGCTCACCTTTGACGAGAAACAATGAGCAGTTCTTC; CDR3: CASSPLTRNNEQFF
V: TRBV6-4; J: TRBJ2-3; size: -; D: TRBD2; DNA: TGTGCCAGCAGTGCAGCGGGGGCGGGGACAGATACGCAGTATTTT; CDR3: CASSAAGAGTDTQYF
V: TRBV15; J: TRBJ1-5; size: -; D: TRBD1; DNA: TGTGCCACCAGCTATCGCGCCCACAGGGGTACTAGCAATCAGCCCCAGCATTTT; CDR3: CATSYRAHRGTSNQPQHF
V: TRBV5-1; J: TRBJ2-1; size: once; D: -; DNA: TGCGCCAGCAGCTTGGGGGCAGAACTCAATGAGCAGTTCTTC; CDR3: CASSLGAELNEQFF
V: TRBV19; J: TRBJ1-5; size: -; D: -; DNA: TGTGCCAGTAGTATAGGCAATAGCAATCAGCCCCAGCATTTT; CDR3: CASSIGNSNQPQHF
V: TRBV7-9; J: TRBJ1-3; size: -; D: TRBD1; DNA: TGTGCCAGCAGCCCAGCGGACAGGGGTAACACCATATATTTT; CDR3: CASSPADRGNTIYF
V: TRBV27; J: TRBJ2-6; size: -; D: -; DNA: TGTGCCAGCAAGGGCGTTGAGGCTGGGGCCAACGTCCTGACTTTC; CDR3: CASKGVEAGANVLTF
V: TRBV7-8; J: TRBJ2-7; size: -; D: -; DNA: TGTGCCAGCAGCCTCTCCGCTTCCTACGAGCAGTACTTC; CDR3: CASSLSASYEQYF
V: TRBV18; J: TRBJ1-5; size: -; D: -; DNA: TGTGCCAGCTCACAACAGGGTGGGAATCAGCCCCAGCATTTT; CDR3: CASSQQGGNQPQHF
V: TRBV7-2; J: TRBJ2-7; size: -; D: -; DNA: TGTGCCAGCAGCCCCTCCGTGGAGGAGCAGTACTTC; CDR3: CASSPSVEEQYF
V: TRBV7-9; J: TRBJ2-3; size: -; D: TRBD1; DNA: TGTGCCAGCAGCCCCGGGACAGGCTCTAGCACAGATACGCAGTATTTT; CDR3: CASSPGTGSSTDTQYF
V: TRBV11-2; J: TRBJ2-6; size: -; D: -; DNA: TGTGCCCTTGGCGCTGGGGCCAACGTCCTGACTTTC; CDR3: CALGAGANVLTF
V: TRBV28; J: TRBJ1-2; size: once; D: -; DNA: TGTGCCAGCAGTTCCGGGCCTCCCTCCTATGGCTACACCTTC; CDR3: CASSSGPPSYGYTF
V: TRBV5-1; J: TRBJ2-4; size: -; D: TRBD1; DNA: TGCGCCAGCAGCGCAGGACAGGGGGACAAAAACATTCAGTACTTC; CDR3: CASSAGQGDKNIQYF
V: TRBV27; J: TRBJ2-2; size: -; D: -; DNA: TGTGCCAGCACCCTGACACGGAACACCGGGGAGCTGTTTTTT; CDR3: CASTLTRNTGELFF
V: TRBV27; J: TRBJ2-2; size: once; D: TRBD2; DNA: TGTGCCAGCAGTTTAAAGAGAGGGGTAGCGGGGGAAAACACCGGGGAGCTGTTTTTT; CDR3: CASSLKRGVAGENTGELFF
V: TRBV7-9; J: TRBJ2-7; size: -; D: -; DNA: TGTGCCAGCAGCTTAGCGGGGCTATACGAGCAGTACTTC; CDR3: CASSLAGLYEQYF
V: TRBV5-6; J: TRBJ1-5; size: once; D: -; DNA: TGTGCCAGCAGCTTACAGGGTTTGCGCAATCAGCCCCAGCATTTT; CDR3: CASSLQGLRNQPQHF
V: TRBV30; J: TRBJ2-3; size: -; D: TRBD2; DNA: TGTGCCTGGAGTTTGGGACTACGAGATACGCAGTATTTT; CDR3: CAWSLGLRDTQYF
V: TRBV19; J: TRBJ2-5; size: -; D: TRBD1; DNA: TGTGCCAGTAGTGGGGACAGTGGGGTTGGAAAGACCCAGTACTTC; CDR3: CASSGDSGVGKTQYF
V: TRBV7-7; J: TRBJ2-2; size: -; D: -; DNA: TGTGCCAGCGGCCTGCGCGTGGACGGGGAGCTGTTTTTT; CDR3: CASGLRVDGELFF
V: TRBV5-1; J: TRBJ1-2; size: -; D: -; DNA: TGCGCCAGCAGCTTGGGGGACGGGGCGCTTGACTATGGCTACACCTTC; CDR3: CASSLGDGALDYGYTF
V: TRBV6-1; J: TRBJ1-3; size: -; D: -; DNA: TGTGCCAGCAGTGTCATTCAGGCTGACTCTGGAAACACCATATATTTT; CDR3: CASSVIQADSGNTIYF
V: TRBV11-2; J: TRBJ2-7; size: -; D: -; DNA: TGTGCCAGCAGCTTAGATAGGAGGGGCCCCTCCTACGAGCAGTACTTC; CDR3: CASSLDRRGPSYEQYF
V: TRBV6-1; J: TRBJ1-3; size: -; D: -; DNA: TGTGCCAGCAGTGATTTTCGGGGGCCTGGAAACACCATATATTTT; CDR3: CASSDFRGPGNTIYF
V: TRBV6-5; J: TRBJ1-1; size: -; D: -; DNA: TGTGCCAGCAGTGAGGTCACTGAAGCTTTCTTT; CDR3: CASSEVTEAFF
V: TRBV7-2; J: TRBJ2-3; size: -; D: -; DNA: TGTGCCAGCAGCTTCCGGGGCACAGATACGCAGTATTTT; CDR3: CASSFRGTDTQYF
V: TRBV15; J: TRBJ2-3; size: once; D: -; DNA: TGTGCCACCAGCAGATCGGGGTGGGACGCTTTCACAGATACGCAGTATTTT; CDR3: CATSRSGWDAFTDTQYF
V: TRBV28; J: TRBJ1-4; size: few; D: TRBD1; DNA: TGTGCCAGCAGTTTAGGGGCAACAGGGGGCCGGGGTGAAAAACTGTTTTTT; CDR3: CASSLGATGGRGEKLFF
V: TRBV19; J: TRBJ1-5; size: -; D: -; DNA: TGTGCCAGTGGGACTGGGACCATTAGCAATCAGCCCCAGCATTTT; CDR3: CASGTGTISNQPQHF
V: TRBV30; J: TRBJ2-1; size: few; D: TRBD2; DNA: TGTGCCTGGATCTTAGTGGGGGGGGACTACAATGAGCAGTTCTTC; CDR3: CAWILVGGDYNEQFF
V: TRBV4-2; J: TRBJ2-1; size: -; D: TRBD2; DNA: TGTGCCAGCAGCCAAGTCCCAGCGGGGGGAAACAATGAGCAGTTCTTC; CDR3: CASSQVPAGGNNEQFF
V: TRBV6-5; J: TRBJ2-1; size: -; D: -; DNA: TGTGCCAGCAGTTACTCCGGGGTCCGCTCCTACAATGAGCAGTTCTTC; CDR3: CASSYSGVRSYNEQFF
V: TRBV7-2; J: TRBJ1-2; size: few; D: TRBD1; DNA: TGTGCCAGCAGCTTCGCAGGGGACAGGAGCCCCTATGGCTACACCTTC; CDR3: CASSFAGDRSPYGYTF
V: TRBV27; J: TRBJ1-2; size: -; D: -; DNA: TGTGCCAGCAGTTTGGTGTGGGGGGGGTTCGGCTATGGCTACACCTTC; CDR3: CASSLVWGGFGYGYTF
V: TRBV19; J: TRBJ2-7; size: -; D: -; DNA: TGTGCCAGTAGTATAGAAGTTGGGACCTACGAGCAGTACTTC; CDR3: CASSIEVGTYEQYF
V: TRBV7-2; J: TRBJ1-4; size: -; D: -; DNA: TGTGCCAGCAGCCTCCTCAGGAATGATATGCGCGAAAAACTGTTTTTT; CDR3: CASSLLRNDMREKLFF
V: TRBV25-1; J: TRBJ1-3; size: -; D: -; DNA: TGTGCCAGCAGTCCAACAGGCAGGTTGGCCTCTGGAAACACCATATATTTT; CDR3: CASSPTGRLASGNTIYF
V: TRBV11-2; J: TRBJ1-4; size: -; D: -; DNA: TGTGCCAGCAGCTTAGGATGGGGGCCGGACGAAAAACTGTTTTTT; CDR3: CASSLGWGPDEKLFF
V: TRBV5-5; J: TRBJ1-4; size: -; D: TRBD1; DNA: TGTGCCAGCAGCCGGGGGACAGATAATGAAAAACTGTTTTTT; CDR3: CASSRGTDNEKLFF
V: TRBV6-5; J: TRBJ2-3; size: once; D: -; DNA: TGTGCCAGCAGTTCTCGCCCGGGGGGCACAGATACGCAGTATTTT; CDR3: CASSSRPGGTDTQYF